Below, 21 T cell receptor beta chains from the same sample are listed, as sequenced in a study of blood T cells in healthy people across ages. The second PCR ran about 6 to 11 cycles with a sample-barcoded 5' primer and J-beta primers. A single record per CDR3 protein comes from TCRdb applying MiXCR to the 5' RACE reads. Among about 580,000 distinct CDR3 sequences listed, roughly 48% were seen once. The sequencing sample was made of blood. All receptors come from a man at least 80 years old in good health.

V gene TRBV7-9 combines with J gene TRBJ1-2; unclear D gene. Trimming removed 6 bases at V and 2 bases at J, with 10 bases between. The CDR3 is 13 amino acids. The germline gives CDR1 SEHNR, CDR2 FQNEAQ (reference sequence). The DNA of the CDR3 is TGTGCCAGCAGACCACCCGAAAACTATGGCTACACCTTC. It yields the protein CASRPPENYGYTF. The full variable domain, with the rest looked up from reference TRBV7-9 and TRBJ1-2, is DTGVSQNPRHKITKRGQNVTFRCDPISEHNRLYWYRQTLGQGPEFLTYFQNEAQLEKSRLLSDRFSAERPKGSFSTLEIQRTEQGDSAMYLCASRPPENYGYTFGSGTRLTVV.

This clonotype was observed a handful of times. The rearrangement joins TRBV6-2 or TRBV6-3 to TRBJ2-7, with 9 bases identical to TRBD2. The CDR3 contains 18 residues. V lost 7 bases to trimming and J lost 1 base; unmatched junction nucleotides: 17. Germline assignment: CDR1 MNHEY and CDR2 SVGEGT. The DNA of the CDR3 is TGTGCCAGCACTCTGCCCCGGGCTAGCGGGAAATTGTCCTACGAGCAGTACTTC. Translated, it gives CASTLPRASGKLSYEQYF.

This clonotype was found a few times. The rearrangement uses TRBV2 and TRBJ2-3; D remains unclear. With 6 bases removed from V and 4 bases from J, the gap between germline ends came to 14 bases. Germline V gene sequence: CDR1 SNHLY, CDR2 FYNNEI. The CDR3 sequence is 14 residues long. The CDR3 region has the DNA TGTGCCAGCAGCCGGACCCACACAGCAGATACGCAGTATTTT. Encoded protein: CASSRTHTADTQYF.

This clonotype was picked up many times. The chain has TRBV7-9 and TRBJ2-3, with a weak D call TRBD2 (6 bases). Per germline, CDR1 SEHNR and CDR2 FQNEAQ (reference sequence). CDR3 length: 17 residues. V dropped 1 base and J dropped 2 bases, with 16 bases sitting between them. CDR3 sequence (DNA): TGTGCCAGCAGCTTAGATGGGCCTAGCGTATTCACAGATACGCAGTATTTT. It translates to CASSLDGPSVFTDTQYF.

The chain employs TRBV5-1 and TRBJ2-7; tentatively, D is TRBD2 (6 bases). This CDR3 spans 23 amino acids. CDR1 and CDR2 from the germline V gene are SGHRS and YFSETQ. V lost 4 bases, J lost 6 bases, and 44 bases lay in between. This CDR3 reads CASSRTGLSGPSGSGDQLGEQYF. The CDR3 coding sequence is TGCGCCAGCAGCCGCACGGGACTGAGTGGACCGTCGGGAAGTGGCGATCAGCTCGGCGAGCAGTACTTC.

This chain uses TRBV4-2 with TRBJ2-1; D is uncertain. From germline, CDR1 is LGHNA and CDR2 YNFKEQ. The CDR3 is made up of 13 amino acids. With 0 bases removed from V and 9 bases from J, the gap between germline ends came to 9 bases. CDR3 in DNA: TGTGCCAGCAGCCAAGAAGCGAAAGGTGAGCAGTTCTTC. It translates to CASSQEAKGEQFF.

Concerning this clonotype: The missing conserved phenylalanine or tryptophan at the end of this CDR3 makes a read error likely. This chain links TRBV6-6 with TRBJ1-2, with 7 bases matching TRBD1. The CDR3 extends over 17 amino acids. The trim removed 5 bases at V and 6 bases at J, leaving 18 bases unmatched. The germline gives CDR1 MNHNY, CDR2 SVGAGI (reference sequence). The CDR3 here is CASSLRSSAGGGNGYTS. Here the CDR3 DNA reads TGTGCCAGCAGTCTACGGTCGTCGGCAGGGGGTGGGAATGGCTACACCTCC.

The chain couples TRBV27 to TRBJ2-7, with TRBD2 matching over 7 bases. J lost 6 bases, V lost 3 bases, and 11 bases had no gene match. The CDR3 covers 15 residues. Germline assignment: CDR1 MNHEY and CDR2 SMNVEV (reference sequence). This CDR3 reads CASSFLRERTGEQYF. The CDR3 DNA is TGTGCCAGCAGTTTTTTGCGGGAGAGGACTGGCGAGCAGTACTTC.

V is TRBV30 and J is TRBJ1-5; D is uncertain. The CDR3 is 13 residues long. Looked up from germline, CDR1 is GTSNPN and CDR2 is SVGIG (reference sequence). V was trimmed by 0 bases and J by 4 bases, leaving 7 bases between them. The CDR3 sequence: CAWSVRINQPQHF. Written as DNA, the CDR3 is TGTGCCTGGAGTGTCCGGATTAATCAGCCCCAGCATTTT.

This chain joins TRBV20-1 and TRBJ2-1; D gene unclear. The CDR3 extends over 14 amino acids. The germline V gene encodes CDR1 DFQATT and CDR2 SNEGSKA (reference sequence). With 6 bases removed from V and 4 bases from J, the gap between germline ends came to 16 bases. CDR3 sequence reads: CSARAFSGYNEQFF. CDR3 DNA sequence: TGCAGTGCCCGGGCCTTTTCCGGATACAATGAGCAGTTCTTC.

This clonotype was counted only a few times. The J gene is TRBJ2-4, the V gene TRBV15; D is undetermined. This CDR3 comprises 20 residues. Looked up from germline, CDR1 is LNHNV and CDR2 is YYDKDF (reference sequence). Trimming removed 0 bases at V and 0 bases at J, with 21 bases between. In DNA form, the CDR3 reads TGTGCCACCAGCAGAGAGTCCGGGCGAATCGCCGGTTTAGCCAAAAACATTCAGTACTTC. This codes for CATSRESGRIAGLAKNIQYF.

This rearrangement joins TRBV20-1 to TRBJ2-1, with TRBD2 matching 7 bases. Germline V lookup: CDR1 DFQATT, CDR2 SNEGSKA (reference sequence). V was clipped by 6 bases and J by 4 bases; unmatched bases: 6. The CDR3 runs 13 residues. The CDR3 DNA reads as TGCAGTGCCGCCCCGGGGGGTTACAATGAGCAGTTCTTC. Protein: CSAAPGGYNEQFF.

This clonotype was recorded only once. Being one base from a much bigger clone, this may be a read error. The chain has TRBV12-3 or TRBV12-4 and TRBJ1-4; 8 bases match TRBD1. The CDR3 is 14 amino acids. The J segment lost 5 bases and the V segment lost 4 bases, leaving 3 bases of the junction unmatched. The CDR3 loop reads CASSWTGMNEKLFF. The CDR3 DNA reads TGTGCCAGCAGTTGGACAGGGATGAATGAAAAACTGTTTTTT.

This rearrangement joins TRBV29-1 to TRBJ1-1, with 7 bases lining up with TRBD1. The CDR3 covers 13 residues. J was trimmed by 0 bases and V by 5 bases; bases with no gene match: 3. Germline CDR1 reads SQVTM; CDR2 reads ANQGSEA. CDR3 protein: CSVRGQVNTEAFF. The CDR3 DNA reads TGCAGCGTTAGAGGACAGGTGAACACTGAAGCTTTCTTT.

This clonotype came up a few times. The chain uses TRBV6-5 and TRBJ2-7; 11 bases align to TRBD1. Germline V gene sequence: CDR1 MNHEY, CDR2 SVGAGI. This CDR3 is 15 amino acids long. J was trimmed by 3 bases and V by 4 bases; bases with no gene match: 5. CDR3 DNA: TGTGCCAGCAGTTCGGCCGGGACAGGGGGCTACGAGCAGTACTTC. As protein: CASSSAGTGGYEQYF.

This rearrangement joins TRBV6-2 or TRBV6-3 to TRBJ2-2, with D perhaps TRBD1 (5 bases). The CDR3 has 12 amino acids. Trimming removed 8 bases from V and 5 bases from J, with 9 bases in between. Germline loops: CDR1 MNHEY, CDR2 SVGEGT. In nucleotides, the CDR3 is TGTGCCAGCTCCAGGGAAACCGGGGAGCTGTTTTTT. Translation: CASSRETGELFF.

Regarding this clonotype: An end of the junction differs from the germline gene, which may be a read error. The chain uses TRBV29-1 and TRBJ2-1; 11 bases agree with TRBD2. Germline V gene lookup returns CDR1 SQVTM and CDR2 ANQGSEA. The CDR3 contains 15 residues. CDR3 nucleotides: TGCAGCGTTCGGACTAGCGGGTATTCCTACAATGAGCGGTTCTTC. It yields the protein CSVRTSGYSYNERFF.

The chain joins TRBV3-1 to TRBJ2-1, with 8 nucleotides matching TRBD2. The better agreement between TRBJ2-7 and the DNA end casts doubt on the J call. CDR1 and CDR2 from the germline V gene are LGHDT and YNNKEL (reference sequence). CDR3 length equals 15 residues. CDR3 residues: CASRNSGAGDNEQYF. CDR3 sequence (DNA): TGTGCCAGCAGGAATAGCGGGGCTGGGGACAATGAGCAGTACTTC.

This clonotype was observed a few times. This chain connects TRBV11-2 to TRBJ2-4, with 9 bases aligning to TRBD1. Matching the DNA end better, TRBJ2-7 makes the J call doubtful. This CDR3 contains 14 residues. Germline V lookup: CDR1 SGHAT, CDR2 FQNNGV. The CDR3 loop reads CASSPGTGFYEQYF. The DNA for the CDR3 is TGTGCCAGCAGCCCTGGGACAGGGTTCTACGAGCAGTACTTC.

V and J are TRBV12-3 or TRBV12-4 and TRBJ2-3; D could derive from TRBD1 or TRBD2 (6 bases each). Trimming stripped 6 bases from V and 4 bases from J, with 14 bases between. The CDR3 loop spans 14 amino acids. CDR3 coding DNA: TGTGCCAGCAGGACTGAGGGGGGAGCAGATACGCAGTATTTT. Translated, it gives CASRTEGGADTQYF.

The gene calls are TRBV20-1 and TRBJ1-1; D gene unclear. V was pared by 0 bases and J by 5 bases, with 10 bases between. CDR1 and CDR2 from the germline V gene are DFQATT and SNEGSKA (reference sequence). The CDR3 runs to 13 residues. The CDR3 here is CSARDTGRTEAFF. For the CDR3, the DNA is TGCAGTGCTAGAGACACCGGGCGGACTGAAGCTTTCTTT.